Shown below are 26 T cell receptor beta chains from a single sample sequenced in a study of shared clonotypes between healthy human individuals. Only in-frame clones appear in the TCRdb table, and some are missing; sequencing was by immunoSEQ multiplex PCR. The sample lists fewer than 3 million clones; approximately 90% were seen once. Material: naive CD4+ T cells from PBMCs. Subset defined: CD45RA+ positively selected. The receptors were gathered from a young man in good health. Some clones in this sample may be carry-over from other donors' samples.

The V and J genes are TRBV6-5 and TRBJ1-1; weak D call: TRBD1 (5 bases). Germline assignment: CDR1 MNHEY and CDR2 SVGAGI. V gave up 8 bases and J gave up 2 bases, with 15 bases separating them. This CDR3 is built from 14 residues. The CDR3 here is CASLPAGINTEAFF. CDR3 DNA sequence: TGTGCCAGCCTCCCGGCAGGGATCAACACTGAAGCTTTCTTT.

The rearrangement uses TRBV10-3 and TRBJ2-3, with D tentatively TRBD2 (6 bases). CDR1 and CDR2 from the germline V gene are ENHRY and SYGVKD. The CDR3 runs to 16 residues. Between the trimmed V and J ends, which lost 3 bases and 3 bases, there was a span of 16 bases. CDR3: CAISERGMGNTDTQYF. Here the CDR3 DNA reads TGTGCCATCAGTGAACGCGGGATGGGGAATACAGATACGCAGTATTTT.

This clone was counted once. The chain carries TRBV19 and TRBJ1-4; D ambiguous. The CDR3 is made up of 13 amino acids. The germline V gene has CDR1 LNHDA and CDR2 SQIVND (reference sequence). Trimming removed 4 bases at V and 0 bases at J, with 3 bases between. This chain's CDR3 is CASSRATNEKLFF. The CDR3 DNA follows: TGTGCCAGTAGTAGAGCAACTAATGAAAAACTGTTTTTT.

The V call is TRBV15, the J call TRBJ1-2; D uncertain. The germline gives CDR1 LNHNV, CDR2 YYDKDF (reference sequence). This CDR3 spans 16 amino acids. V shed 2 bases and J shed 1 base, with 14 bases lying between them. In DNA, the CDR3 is TGTGCCACCAGCAGAACCCTGACACCGAATAACTATGGCTACACCTTC. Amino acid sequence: CATSRTLTPNNYGYTF.

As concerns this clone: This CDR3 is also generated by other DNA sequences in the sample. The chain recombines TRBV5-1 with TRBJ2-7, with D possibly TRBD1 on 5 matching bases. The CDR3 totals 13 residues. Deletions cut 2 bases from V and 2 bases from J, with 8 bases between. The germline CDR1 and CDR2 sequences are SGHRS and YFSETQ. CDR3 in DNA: TGCGCCAGCAGCTTCGGACAACCCTACGAGCAGTACTTC. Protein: CASSFGQPYEQYF.

The CDR3 spells CASSKPQGQGVGELFF. In DNA form, the CDR3 reads TGTGCCAGCAGCAAACCGCAGGGACAGGGTGTCGGGGAGCTGTTTTTT. The chain employs TRBV21-1 and TRBJ2-2; TRBD1, the D gene given by the table, was not confirmed from the DNA. TRBV21-1 is termed a pseudogene. This CDR3 comprises 16 residues.

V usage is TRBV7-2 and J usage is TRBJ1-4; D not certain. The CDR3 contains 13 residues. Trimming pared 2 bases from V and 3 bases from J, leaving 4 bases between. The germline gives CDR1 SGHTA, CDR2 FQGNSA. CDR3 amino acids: CASSLMANEKLFF. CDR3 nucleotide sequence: TGTGCCAGCAGCTTAATGGCTAATGAAAAACTGTTTTTT.

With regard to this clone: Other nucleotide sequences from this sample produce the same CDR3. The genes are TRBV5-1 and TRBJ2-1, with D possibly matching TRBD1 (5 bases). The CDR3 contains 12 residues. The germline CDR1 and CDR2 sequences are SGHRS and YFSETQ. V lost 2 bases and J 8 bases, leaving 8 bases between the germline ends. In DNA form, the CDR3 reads TGCGCCAGCAGCTTCAGCAGGGATGAGCAGTTCTTC. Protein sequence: CASSFSRDEQFF. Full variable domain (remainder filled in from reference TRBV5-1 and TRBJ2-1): KAGVTQTPRYLIKTRGQQVTLSCSPISGHRSVSWYQQTPGQGLQFLFEYFSETQRNKGNFPGRFSGRQFSNSRSEMNVSTLELGDSALYLCASSFSRDEQFFGPGTRLTVL.

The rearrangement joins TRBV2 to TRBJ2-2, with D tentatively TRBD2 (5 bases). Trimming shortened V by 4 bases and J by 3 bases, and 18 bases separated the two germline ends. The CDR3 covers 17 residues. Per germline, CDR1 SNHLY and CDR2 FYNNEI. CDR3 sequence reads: CASSGFLLSGYTGELFF. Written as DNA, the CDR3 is TGTGCCAGCAGTGGCTTTCTACTCTCGGGGTACACCGGGGAGCTGTTTTTT. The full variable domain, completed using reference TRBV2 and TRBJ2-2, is EPEVTQTPSHQVTQMGQEVILRCVPISNHLYFYWYRQILGQKVEFLVSFYNNEISEKSEIFDDQFSVERPDGSNFTLKIRSTKLEDSAMYFCASSGFLLSGYTGELFFGEGSRLTVL.

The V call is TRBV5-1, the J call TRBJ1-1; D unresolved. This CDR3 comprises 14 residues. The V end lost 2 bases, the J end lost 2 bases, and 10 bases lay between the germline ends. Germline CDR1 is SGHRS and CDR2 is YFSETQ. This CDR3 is CASSFINLNTEAFF. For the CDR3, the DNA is TGCGCCAGCAGCTTTATTAACCTCAACACTGAAGCTTTCTTT.

The CDR3 here is CASRPTGIVGELFF. Written as DNA, the CDR3 is TGTGCCAGCAGGCCGACAGGGATCGTCGGGGAGCTGTTTTTT. V gene TRBV28 combines with J gene TRBJ2-2; 7 bases align to TRBD1. After removal of 6 bases from V and 7 bases from J, the junction contained 8 bases not matched to a gene. Germline V gene sequence: CDR1 MDHEN, CDR2 SYDVKM. CDR3 length: 14 residues.

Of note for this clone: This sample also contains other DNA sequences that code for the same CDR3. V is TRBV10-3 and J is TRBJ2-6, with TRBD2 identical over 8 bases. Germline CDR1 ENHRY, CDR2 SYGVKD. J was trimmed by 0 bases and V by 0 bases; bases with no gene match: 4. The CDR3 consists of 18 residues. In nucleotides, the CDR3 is TGTGCCATCAGTGAGTCGGCGGGAGGCAGCTCTGGGGCCAACGTCCTGACTTTC. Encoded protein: CAISESAGGSSGANVLTF.

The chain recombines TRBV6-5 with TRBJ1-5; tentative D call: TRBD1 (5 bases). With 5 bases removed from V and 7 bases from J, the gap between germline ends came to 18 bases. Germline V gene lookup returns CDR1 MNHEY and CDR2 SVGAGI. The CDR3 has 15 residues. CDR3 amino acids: CASSRGAGKEQPQHF. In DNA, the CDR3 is TGTGCCAGCAGTAGAGGGGCAGGTAAAGAACAGCCCCAGCATTTT.

Written as DNA, the CDR3 is TGTGCCAGCAGCCCTCGGAGATCAGGGCCCTATGGCTACACCTTC. It specifies CASSPRRSGPYGYTF. J is TRBJ1-2 and V is TRBV9, with a tentative D call TRBD1 (5 bases). Germline V lookup: CDR1 SGDLS, CDR2 YYNGEE. Trimming removed 4 bases from V and 4 bases from J, with 17 bases in between. The CDR3 covers 15 residues.

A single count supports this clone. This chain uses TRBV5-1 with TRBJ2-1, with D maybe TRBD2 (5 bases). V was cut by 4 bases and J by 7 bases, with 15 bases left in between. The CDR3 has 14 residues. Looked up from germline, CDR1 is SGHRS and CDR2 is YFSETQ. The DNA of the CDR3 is TGCGCCAGCAGCCGGCGGGCGGATGAAAATGAGCAGTTCTTC. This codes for CASSRRADENEQFF.

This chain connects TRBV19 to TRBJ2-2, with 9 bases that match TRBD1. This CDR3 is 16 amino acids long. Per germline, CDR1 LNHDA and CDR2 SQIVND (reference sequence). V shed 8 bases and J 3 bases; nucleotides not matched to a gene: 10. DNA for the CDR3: TGTGCCAGTTCCACCTACGGGACAGGGCACACCGGGGAGCTGTTTTTT. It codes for CASSTYGTGHTGELFF.

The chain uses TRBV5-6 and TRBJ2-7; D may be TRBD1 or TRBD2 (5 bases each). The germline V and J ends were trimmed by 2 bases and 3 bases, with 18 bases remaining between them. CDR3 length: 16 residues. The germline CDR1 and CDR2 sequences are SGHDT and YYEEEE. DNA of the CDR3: TGTGCCAGCAGCTTTCGGGGCGGGCCGACACGCTACGAGCAGTACTTC. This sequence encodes CASSFRGGPTRYEQYF.

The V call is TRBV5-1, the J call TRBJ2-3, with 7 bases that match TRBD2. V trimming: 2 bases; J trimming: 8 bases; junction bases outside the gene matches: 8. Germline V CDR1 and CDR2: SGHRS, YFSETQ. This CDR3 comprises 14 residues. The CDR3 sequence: CASSLSGGPGTQYF. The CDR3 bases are TGCGCCAGCAGCTTATCGGGGGGACCGGGTACGCAGTATTTT.

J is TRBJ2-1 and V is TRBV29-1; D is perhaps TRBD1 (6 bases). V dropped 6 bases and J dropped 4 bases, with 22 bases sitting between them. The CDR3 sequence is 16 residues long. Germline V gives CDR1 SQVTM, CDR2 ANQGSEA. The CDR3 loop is CSVAPGTRGEYNEQFF. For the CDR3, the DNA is TGCAGCGTGGCCCCCGGGACCAGGGGAGAATACAATGAGCAGTTCTTC.

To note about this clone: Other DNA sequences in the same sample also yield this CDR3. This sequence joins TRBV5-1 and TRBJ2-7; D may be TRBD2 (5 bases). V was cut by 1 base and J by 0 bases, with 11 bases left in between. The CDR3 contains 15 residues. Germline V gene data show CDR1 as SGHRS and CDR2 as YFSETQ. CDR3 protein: CASSLLASSSYEQYF. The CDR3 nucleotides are TGCGCCAGCAGCTTGTTAGCTAGCAGCTCCTACGAGCAGTACTTC.

The CDR3 here is CASSPAGTSGRMNEQFF. CDR3 bases: TGTGCCAGCAGCCCGGCAGGGACTAGCGGGAGAATGAATGAGCAGTTCTTC. The V call is TRBV11-2, the J call TRBJ2-1; 14 positions agree with TRBD2. The junction had 10 bases not matched to a gene; V was cut back by 5 bases and J by 7 bases. The length of the CDR3 is 17 residues. Germline CDR1 SGHAT, CDR2 FQNNGV.

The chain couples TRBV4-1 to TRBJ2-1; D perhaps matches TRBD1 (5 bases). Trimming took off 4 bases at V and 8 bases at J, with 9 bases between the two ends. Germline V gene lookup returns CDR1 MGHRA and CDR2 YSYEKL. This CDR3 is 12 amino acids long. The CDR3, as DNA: TGCGCCAGCAGCCGACAACAGGATGAGCAGTTCTTC. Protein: CASSRQQDEQFF.

CDR3 bases: TGTGCCAGCAGCAGCCACCCTGGGACAAATGAGCAGTTCTTC. Its protein product is CASSSHPGTNEQFF. The rearrangement uses TRBV6-6 and TRBJ2-1, with a tentative D call TRBD1 (6 bases). The CDR3 covers 14 residues. Looked up from germline, CDR1 is MNHNY and CDR2 is SVGAGI (reference sequence). Trimming took 6 bases from V and 7 from J, leaving 16 bases between them.

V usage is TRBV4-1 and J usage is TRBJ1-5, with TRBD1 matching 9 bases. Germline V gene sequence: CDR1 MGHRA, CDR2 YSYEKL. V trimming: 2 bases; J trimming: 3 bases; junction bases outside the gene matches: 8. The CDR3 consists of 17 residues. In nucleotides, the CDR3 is TGCGCCAGCAGCCAAACGACAGGGGGTTTCTTCAATCAGCCCCAGCATTTT. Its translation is CASSQTTGGFFNQPQHF.

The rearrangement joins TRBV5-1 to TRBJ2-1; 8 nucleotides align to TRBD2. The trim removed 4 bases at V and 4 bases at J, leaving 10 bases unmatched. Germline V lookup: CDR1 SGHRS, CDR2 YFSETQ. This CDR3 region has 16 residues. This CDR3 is CASSPGGLAGYNEQFF. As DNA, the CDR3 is TGCGCCAGCAGCCCCGGGGGGCTAGCGGGTTACAATGAGCAGTTCTTC.

CDR3 nucleotides: TGTGCCAGCAGCTTGGACAGGGGTATCTACAATGAGCAGTTCTTC. Residues: CASSLDRGIYNEQFF. The V call is TRBV5-6, the J call TRBJ2-1; TRBD1 matches at 7 bases. The V gene's germline CDR1 is SGHDT and CDR2 YYEEEE. The trim removed 0 bases at V and 3 bases at J, leaving 3 bases unmatched. The CDR3 is made up of 15 amino acids.